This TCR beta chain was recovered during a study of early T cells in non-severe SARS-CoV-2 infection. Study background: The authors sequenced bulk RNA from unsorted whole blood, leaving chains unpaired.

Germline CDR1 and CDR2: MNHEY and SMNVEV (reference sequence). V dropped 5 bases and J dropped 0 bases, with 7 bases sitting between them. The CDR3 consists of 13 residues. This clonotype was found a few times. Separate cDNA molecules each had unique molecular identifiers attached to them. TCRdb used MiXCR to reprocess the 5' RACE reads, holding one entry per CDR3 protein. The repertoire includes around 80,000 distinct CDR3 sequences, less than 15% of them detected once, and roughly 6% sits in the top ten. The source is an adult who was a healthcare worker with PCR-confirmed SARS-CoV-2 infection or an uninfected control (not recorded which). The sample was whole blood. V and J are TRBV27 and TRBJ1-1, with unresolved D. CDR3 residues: CASSGRMNTEAFF. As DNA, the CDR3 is TGTGCCAGCAGTGGCCGTATGAACACTGAAGCTTTCTTT.